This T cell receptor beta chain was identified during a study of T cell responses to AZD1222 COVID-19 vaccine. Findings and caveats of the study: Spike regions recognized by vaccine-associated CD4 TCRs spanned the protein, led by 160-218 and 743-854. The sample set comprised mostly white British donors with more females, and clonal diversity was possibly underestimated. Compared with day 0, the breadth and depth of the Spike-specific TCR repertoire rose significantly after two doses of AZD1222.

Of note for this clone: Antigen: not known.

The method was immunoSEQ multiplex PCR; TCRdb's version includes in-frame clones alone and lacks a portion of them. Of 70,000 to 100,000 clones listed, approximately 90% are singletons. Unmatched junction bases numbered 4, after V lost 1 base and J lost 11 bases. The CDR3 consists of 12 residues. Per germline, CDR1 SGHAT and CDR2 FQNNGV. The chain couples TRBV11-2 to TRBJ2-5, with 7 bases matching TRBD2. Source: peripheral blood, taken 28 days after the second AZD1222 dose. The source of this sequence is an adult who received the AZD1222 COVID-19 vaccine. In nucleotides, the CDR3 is TGTGCCAGCAGCTTAGGTGGGAGGGTGCAGTACTTC. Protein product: CASSLGGRVQYF.